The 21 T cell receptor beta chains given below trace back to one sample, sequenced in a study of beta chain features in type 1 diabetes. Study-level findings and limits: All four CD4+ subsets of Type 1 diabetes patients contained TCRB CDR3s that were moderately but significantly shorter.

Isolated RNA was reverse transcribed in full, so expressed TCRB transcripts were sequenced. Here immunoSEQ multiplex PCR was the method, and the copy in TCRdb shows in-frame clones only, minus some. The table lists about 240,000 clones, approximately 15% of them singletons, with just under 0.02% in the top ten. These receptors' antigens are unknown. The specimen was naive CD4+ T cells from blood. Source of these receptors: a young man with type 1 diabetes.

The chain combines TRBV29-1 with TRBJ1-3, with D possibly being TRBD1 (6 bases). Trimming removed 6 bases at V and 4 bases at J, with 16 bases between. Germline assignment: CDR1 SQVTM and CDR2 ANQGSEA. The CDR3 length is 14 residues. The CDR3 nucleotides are TGCAGCGTCAACCCCAGGGGAGCGGGAAACACCATATATTTT. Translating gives CSVNPRGAGNTIYF.

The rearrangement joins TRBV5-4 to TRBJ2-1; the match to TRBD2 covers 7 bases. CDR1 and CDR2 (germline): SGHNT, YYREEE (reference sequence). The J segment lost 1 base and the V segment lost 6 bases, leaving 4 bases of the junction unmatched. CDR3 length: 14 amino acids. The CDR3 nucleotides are TGTGCCAGCATGCGGGGGAATTCCTACAATGAGCAGTTCTTC. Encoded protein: CASMRGNSYNEQFF.

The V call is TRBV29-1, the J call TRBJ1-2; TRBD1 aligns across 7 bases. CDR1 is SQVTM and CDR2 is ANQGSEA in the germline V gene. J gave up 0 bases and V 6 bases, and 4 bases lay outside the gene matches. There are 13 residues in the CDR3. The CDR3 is CSVRDSTNYGYTF. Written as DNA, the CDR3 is TGCAGCGTCCGGGACAGTACTAACTATGGCTACACCTTC.

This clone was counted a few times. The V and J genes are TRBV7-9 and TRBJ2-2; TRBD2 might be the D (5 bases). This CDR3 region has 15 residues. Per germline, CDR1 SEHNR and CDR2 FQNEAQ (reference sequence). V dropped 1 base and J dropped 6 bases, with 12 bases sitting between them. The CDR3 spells CASSLGTGYAGELFF. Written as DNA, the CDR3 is TGTGCCAGCAGCTTAGGGACTGGCTACGCCGGGGAGCTGTTTTTT.

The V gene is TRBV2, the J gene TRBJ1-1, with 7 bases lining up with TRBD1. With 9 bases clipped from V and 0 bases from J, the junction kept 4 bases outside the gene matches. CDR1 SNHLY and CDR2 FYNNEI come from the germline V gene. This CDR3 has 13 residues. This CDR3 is CASRQGLNTEAFF. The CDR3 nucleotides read TGTGCCAGTAGACAGGGATTGAACACTGAAGCTTTCTTT.

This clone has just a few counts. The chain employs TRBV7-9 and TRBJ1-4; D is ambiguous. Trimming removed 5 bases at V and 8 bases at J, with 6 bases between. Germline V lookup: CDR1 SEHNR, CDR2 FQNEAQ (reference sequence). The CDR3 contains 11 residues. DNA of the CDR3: TGTGCCAGCAGCCTCTTCGAAAAACTGTTTTTT. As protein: CASSLFEKLFF. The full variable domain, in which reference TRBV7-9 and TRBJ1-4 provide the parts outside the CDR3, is DTGVSQNPRHKITKRGQNVTFRCDPISEHNRLYWYRQTLGQGPEFLTYFQNEAQLEKSRLLSDRFSAERPKGSFSTLEIQRTEQGDSAMYLCASSLFEKLFFGSGTQLSVL.

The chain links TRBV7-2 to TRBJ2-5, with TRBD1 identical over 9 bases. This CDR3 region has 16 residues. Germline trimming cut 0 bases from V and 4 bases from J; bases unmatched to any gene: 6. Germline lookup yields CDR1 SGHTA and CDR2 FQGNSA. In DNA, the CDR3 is TGTGCCAGCAGCTTAGCGGCTAGACAGGGGGGAGAGACCCAGTACTTC. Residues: CASSLAARQGGETQYF.

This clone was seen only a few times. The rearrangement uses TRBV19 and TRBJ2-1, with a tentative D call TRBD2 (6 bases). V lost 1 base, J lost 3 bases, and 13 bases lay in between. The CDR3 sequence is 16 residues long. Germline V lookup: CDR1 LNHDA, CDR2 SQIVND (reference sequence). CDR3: CASSIAGAEIYNEQFF. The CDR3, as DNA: TGTGCCAGTAGTATAGCGGGAGCGGAGATCTACAATGAGCAGTTCTTC. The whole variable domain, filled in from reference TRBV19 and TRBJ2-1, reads DGGITQSPKYLFRKEGQNVTLSCEQNLNHDAMYWYRQDPGQGLRLIYYSQIVNDFQKGDIAEGYSVSREKKESFPLTVTSAQKNPTAFYLCASSIAGAEIYNEQFFGPGTRLTVL.

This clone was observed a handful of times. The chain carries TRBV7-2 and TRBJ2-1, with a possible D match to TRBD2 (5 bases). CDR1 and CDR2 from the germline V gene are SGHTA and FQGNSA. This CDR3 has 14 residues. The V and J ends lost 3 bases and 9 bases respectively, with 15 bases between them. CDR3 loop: CASSFDGSGIEQFF. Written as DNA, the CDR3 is TGTGCCAGCAGCTTTGATGGGTCGGGGATTGAGCAGTTCTTC.

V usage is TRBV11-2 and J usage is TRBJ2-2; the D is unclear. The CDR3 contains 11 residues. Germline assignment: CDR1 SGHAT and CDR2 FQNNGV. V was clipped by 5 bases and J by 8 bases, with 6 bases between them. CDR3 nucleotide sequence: TGTGCCAGCAGCGCGGTAGGGGAGCTGTTTTTT. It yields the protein CASSAVGELFF.

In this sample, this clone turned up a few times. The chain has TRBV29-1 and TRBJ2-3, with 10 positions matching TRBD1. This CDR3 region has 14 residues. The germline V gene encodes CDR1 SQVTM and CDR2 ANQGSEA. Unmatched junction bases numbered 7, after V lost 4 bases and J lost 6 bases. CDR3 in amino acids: CSVAPTGGLDTQYF. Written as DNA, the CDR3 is TGCAGCGTTGCCCCGACAGGGGGCTTGGATACGCAGTATTTT.

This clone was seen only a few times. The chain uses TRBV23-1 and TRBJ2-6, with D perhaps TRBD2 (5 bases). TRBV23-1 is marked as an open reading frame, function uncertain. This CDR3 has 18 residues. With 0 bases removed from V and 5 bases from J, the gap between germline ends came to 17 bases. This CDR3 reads CASSQSRAKFFWANVLTF. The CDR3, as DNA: TGCGCCAGCAGTCAATCGAGGGCTAAATTCTTCTGGGCCAACGTCCTGACTTTC.

In DNA form, the CDR3 reads TGTGCCAGCTCAGCCGGGATGAAAGAGACCCAGTACTTC. It is translated as CASSAGMKETQYF. The rearrangement joins TRBV18 to TRBJ2-5; maybe TRBD2 (5 bases). The V end was cut by 5 bases, the J end by 3 bases, with 10 bases between. CDR1 and CDR2 (germline): KGHSH, LQKENI. There are 13 residues in the CDR3.

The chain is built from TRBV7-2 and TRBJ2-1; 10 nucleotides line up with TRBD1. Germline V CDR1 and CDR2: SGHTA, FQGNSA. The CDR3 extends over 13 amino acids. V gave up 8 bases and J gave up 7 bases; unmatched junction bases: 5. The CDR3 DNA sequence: TGTGCCAGCGGGAGGGACAGGGGTAATGAGCAGTTCTTC. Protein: CASGRDRGNEQFF.

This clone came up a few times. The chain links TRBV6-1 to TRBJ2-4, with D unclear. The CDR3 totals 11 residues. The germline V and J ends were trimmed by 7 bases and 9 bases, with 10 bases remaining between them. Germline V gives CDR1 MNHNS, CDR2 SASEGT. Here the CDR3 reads CASKGDGIQYF. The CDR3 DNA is TGTGCCAGCAAAGGAGATGGCATTCAGTACTTC.

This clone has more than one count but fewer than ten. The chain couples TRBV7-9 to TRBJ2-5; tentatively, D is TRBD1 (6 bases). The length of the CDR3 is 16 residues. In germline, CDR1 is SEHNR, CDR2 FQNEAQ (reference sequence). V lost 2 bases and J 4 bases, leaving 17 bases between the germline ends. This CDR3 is CASSLRGHGLGETQYF. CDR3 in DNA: TGTGCCAGCAGCTTAAGGGGACACGGACTTGGAGAGACCCAGTACTTC.

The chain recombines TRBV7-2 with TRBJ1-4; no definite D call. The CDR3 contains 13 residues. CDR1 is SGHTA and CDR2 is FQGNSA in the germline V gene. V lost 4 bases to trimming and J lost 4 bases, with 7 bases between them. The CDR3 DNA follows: TGTGCCAGCAGCTACACGATTAATGAAAAACTGTTTTTT. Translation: CASSYTINEKLFF.

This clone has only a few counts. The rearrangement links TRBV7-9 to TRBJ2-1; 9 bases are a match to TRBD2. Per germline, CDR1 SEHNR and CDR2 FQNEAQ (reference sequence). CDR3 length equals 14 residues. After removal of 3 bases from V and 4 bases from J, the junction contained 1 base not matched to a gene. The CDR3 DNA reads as TGTGCCAGCAGCTTCAGCGGGGGGTACAATGAGCAGTTCTTC. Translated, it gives CASSFSGGYNEQFF. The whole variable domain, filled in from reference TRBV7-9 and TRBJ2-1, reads DTGVSQNPRHKITKRGQNVTFRCDPISEHNRLYWYRQTLGQGPEFLTYFQNEAQLEKSRLLSDRFSAERPKGSFSTLEIQRTEQGDSAMYLCASSFSGGYNEQFFGPGTRLTVL.

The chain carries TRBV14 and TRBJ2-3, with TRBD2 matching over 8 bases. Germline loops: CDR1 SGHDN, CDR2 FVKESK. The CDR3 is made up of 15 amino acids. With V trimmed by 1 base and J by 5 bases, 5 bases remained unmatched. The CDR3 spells CASSQAGRAVDTQYF. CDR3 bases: TGTGCCAGCAGCCAAGCCGGGAGGGCCGTAGATACGCAGTATTTT.

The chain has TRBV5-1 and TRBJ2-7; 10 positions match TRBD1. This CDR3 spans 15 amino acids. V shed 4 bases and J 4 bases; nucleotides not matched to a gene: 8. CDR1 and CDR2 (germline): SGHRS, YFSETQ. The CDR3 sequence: CASSQRQGAGYEQYF. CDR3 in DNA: TGCGCCAGCAGCCAGAGACAGGGGGCCGGGTACGAGCAGTACTTC.

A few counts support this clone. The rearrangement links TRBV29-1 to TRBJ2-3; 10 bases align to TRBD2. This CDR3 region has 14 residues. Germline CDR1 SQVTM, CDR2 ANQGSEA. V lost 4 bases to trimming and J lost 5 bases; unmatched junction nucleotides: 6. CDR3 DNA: TGCAGCGTTGGGAGACTAGCGGGCGGAGATACGCAGTATTTT. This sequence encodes CSVGRLAGGDTQYF.